Following are 29 T cell receptor beta chains from one sample sequenced in a study of CD8 T cells in ankylosing spondylitis. TCRdb processed the 5' RACE reads anew with MiXCR; each CDR3 protein has one entry. The sample has some 150,000 distinct CDR3 sequences; 10% to 12% are singletons. Source material: blood, either unsorted or a sorted T cell fraction (not recorded which). The receptors stem from a female donor with ankylosing spondylitis or in good health (not recorded which).

This clonotype has a count of ten or more. V and J are TRBV6-5 and TRBJ1-1; D perhaps matches TRBD1 (5 bases). Germline CDR1 reads MNHEY; CDR2 reads SVGAGI. Trimming cost V 4 bases and J 1 base, with 13 bases left between them. CDR3 size: 15 residues. The CDR3 loop reads CASSFRQLPNTEAFF. CDR3 in DNA: TGTGCCAGCAGTTTCCGACAGTTACCGAACACTGAAGCTTTCTTT.

There are many counts of this clonotype. The rearrangement uses TRBV5-4 and TRBJ2-3; 13 bases map to TRBD2. J was trimmed by 4 bases and V by 4 bases; bases with no gene match: 6. Germline-derived CDR1 and CDR2 are SGHNT and YYREEE (reference sequence). The CDR3 covers 16 residues. The CDR3 protein is CASSLRTSGSADTQYF. The DNA of the CDR3 is TGTGCCAGCAGCCTAAGGACTAGCGGGAGCGCAGATACGCAGTATTTT.

In this sample, this clonotype turned up many times. V is TRBV11-2 and J is TRBJ1-1; 8 positions agree with TRBD1. J lost 3 bases, V lost 6 bases, and 6 bases had no gene match. Germline CDR1 SGHAT, CDR2 FQNNGV. This CDR3 is built from 14 residues. The CDR3, as DNA: TGTGCCAGCAGGACGACAGGGGTGGACACTGAAGCTTTCTTT. Amino acid sequence: CASRTTGVDTEAFF.

This rearrangement joins TRBV29-1 to TRBJ1-5; weak D call: TRBD1 (5 bases). The CDR3 is 17 amino acids. V shed 5 bases and J shed 2 bases, with 22 bases lying between them. Germline V CDR1 and CDR2: SQVTM, ANQGSEA. As DNA, the CDR3 is TGCAGCGTTATTGAGGAGGTTTTAGGGGCGGGCAATCAGCCCCAGCATTTT. This sequence encodes CSVIEEVLGAGNQPQHF.

This clonotype occurred many times. This sequence joins TRBV19 and TRBJ2-2; the D gene is possibly TRBD1 (5 bases). V dropped 7 bases and J dropped 0 bases, with 12 bases sitting between them. This CDR3 is 15 amino acids long. In germline, CDR1 is LNHDA, CDR2 SQIVND (reference sequence). CDR3 bases: TGTGCCAGTAATGGGCAGGGTCCGAACACCGGGGAGCTGTTTTTT. Its protein product is CASNGQGPNTGELFF.

This clonotype was found many times. The chain employs TRBV12-3 or TRBV12-4 and TRBJ1-6, with D uncertain. CDR3 length equals 13 residues. Trimming pared 7 bases from V and 7 bases from J, leaving 11 bases between. Written as DNA, the CDR3 is TGTGCCAGCACCGCGGAAGAGAATTCACCCCTCCACTTT. It yields the protein CASTAEENSPLHF.

This clonotype was observed a handful of times. The chain is built from TRBV29-1 and TRBJ2-3; 8 nucleotides agree with TRBD2. With 1 base clipped from V and 2 bases from J, the junction kept 17 bases outside the gene matches. The CDR3 is made up of 19 amino acids. CDR1 and CDR2 (germline): SQVTM, ANQGSEA. CDR3 nucleotides: TGCAGCGTTGAAGGGGGGGAGCGGGGGCCCTTTTACTACACAGATACGCAGTATTTT. Amino acids: CSVEGGERGPFYYTDTQYF.

This clonotype was seen many times. V usage is TRBV28 and J usage is TRBJ1-2, with D perhaps TRBD1 (5 bases). Looked up from germline, CDR1 is MDHEN and CDR2 is SYDVKM. The CDR3 has 14 amino acids. Trimming removed 2 bases at V and 7 bases at J, with 14 bases between. CDR3 coding DNA: TGTGCCAGCAGTTTAAATAGACAGCCGGGTGGCTACACCTTC. Protein sequence: CASSLNRQPGGYTF.

This clonotype was seen a few times. The rearrangement uses TRBV7-2 and TRBJ2-1; tentative D call: TRBD2 (6 bases). Germline CDR1 and CDR2: SGHTA and FQGNSA. The CDR3 covers 16 residues. V lost 4 bases and J 3 bases, leaving 16 bases between the germline ends. The CDR3, as DNA: TGTGCCAGCAGCTCCCCTCCGGGTAGCGGCTACAATGAGCAGTTCTTC. Residues: CASSSPPGSGYNEQFF.

This clonotype was found a few times. This chain uses TRBV20-1 with TRBJ2-1, with TRBD2 matching 8 bases. CDR1 is DFQATT, CDR2 SNEGSKA, per germline (reference sequence). The ends lost 5 bases at V and 5 bases at J; junction bases unmatched: 8. CDR3 length: 14 amino acids. This CDR3 reads CSAWGLGVDNEQFF. CDR3 sequence (DNA): TGCAGTGCTTGGGGACTAGGCGTCGACAATGAGCAGTTCTTC.

This clonotype occurred many times. The rearrangement uses TRBV11-2 and TRBJ2-2; D is unclear. The germline gives CDR1 SGHAT, CDR2 FQNNGV. V shed 1 base and J shed 3 bases, with 6 bases lying between them. The CDR3 contains 14 residues. The CDR3 protein is CASSLGLDTGELFF. Written as DNA, the CDR3 is TGTGCCAGCAGCTTAGGGCTAGACACCGGGGAGCTGTTTTTT.

This clonotype was detected ten times or more. CDR3 DNA: TGTGCCAGCAGTTGGGACAGGGTCTGGAACACCGGGGAGCTGTTTTTT. Translated: CASSWDRVWNTGELFF. The J gene is TRBJ2-2, the V gene TRBV5-6, with 9 bases fitting TRBD1. The germline CDR1 and CDR2 sequences are SGHDT and YYEEEE. The CDR3 extends over 16 amino acids. Losses at the gene ends were 5 bases for V and 1 base for J; bases not matched to a gene: 6.

At least ten counts were recorded for this clonotype. V is TRBV12-3 or TRBV12-4 and J is TRBJ1-5; D might be TRBD1 (6 bases). The CDR3 length is 17 residues. With 6 bases removed from V and 0 bases from J, the gap between germline ends came to 18 bases. The CDR3 DNA reads as TGTGCCAGCAGCTCACAGGGCGAACTTTATAGCAATCAGCCCCAGCATTTT. It codes for CASSSQGELYSNQPQHF.

There are a few counts of this clonotype. This sequence joins TRBV4-1 and TRBJ2-2, with D uncertain. This CDR3 comprises 15 residues. V was cut by 0 bases and J by 4 bases, with 9 bases left in between. CDR1 and CDR2 (germline): MGHRA, YSYEKL. Here the CDR3 reads CASSQEALITGELFF. Here the CDR3 DNA reads TGCGCCAGCAGCCAAGAGGCCCTTATCACCGGGGAGCTGTTTTTT.

In the case of this clonotype: This may be a read error: a much more frequent sequence differs by one nucleotide. Here the CDR3 reads CASSLFPGNTGKLFF. For the CDR3, the DNA is TGTGCCAGCAGCTTATTCCCGGGAAACACCGGGAAGCTGTTTTTT. The chain joins TRBV7-2 to TRBJ2-2, with D perhaps matching TRBD2 (5 bases). Germline CDR1 and CDR2: SGHTA and FQGNSA. This CDR3 spans 15 amino acids.

This chain's CDR3 is CASSYADRGQIEAFF. As DNA, the CDR3 is TGTGCCAGCAGCTACGCCGACAGGGGGCAGATAGAGGCTTTCTTT. V gene TRBV7-9 combines with J gene TRBJ1-1; 10 nucleotides agree with TRBD1. J lost 11 bases, V lost 4 bases, and 13 bases had no gene match. The CDR3 consists of 15 residues. Germline CDR1 SEHNR, CDR2 FQNEAQ (reference sequence).

The table lists this clonotype with many counts. The chain has TRBV28 and TRBJ2-1; D is uncertain. CDR1 and CDR2 (germline): MDHEN, SYDVKM. The CDR3 spans 13 residues. Trimming took off 8 bases at V and 6 bases at J, with 14 bases between the two ends. This CDR3 reads CASDEGWGNEQFF. The CDR3 DNA reads as TGTGCCAGCGACGAAGGGTGGGGCAATGAGCAGTTCTTC.

This clonotype was seen ten or more times. This chain connects TRBV29-1 to TRBJ1-2; D ambiguous. The germline gives CDR1 SQVTM, CDR2 ANQGSEA. This CDR3 comprises 13 residues. V dropped 4 bases and J dropped 3 bases, with 12 bases sitting between them. The CDR3, as DNA: TGCAGCGTTGGAGAAGGAGGGCACTATGGCTACACCTTC. Translated: CSVGEGGHYGYTF.

This clonotype has a handful of counts. The DNA for the CDR3 is TGTGCCAGCAGCCAGAACAATTACGAGCAGTACTTC. This sequence encodes CASSQNNYEQYF. The chain combines TRBV28 with TRBJ2-7; unclear D gene. Germline V lookup: CDR1 MDHEN, CDR2 SYDVKM. V shed 6 bases and J shed 4 bases, with 10 bases lying between them. The CDR3 is 12 residues long.

Concerning this clonotype itself: A much larger clone is a single base away; this may be a read error. This rearrangement joins TRBV5-6 to TRBJ1-2; D gene uncertain. The germline gives CDR1 SGHDT, CDR2 YYEEEE. V was clipped by 4 bases and J by 6 bases, with 13 bases between them. This CDR3 is 13 amino acids long. The CDR3 spells CASSPTGIHGYTF. The CDR3 coding sequence is TGTGCCAGCAGCCCGACCGGGATCCATGGCTACACCTTC.

This clonotype was seen a few times. The genes are TRBV18 and TRBJ2-4, with D hard to call. V shed 5 bases and J shed 5 bases, with 4 bases lying between them. Germline assignment: CDR1 KGHSH and CDR2 LQKENI. The CDR3 covers 11 residues. The CDR3 reads CASSGQNIQYF. CDR3 bases: TGTGCCAGCTCAGGACAAAACATTCAGTACTTC.

This clonotype was seen at least ten times. The chain carries TRBV11-2 and TRBJ2-1; D is perhaps TRBD2 (5 bases). CDR1 and CDR2 from the germline V gene are SGHAT and FQNNGV. This CDR3 is 14 amino acids long. V was cut by 1 base and J by 5 bases, with 9 bases left in between. The CDR3: CASSLVGAHNEQFF. Here the CDR3 DNA reads TGTGCCAGCAGCTTAGTGGGAGCCCACAATGAGCAGTTCTTC.

This clonotype was observed at least ten times. The chain couples TRBV25-1 to TRBJ2-1; D tentatively fits TRBD1 or TRBD2 (5 bases each). Trimming removed 2 bases at V and 5 bases at J, with 7 bases between. The CDR3 runs 13 residues. CDR1 MGHDK and CDR2 SYGVNS come from the germline V gene. CDR3: CASSEPGHNEQFF. The CDR3 DNA is TGTGCCAGCAGTGAACCGGGGCACAATGAGCAGTTCTTC.

There are many counts of this clonotype. V usage is TRBV20-1 and J usage is TRBJ1-1; D gene uncertain. Germline CDR1 reads DFQATT; CDR2 reads SNEGSKA (reference sequence). CDR3 length equals 14 residues. Trimming shortened V by 7 bases and J by 1 base, and 16 bases separated the two germline ends. Written as DNA, the CDR3 is TGCAGTGTTACACGGGGAGGCCCGAACACTGAAGCTTTCTTT. It codes for CSVTRGGPNTEAFF.

At least ten counts were recorded for this clonotype. The chain has TRBV6-5 and TRBJ2-1; TRBD2 matches 9 bases. The J segment lost 7 bases and the V segment lost 2 bases, leaving 12 bases of the junction unmatched. The germline CDR1 and CDR2 sequences are MNHEY and SVGAGI. This CDR3 region has 17 residues. The CDR3 reads CASSYTPSGRMGNEQFF. The DNA for the CDR3 is TGTGCCAGCAGTTACACTCCCAGCGGGAGGATGGGTAATGAGCAGTTCTTC.

The chain's CDR3 is CASSLVLRRANYNEQFF. CDR3 coding DNA: TGTGCCAGCAGCTTAGTTTTGCGGCGGGCGAATTACAATGAGCAGTTCTTC. The chain has TRBV7-6 and TRBJ2-1, with D possibly TRBD2 on 5 matching bases. Germline CDR1 SGHVS, CDR2 FNYEAQ. This CDR3 is built from 17 residues. Trimming cost V 1 base and J 4 bases, with 17 bases left between them.

This clonotype was observed many times. The V gene is TRBV29-1, the J gene TRBJ2-1, with a possible D match to TRBD2 (6 bases). The CDR3 has 14 residues. V was cut by 5 bases and J by 0 bases, with 11 bases left in between. Germline lookup yields CDR1 SQVTM and CDR2 ANQGSEA. The CDR3 spells CSVSGRSSYNEQFF. The CDR3 nucleotides read TGCAGCGTTTCCGGGAGAAGCTCCTACAATGAGCAGTTCTTC.

This clonotype was detected only a few times. CDR3 DNA sequence: TGTGCCAGCAGCTTATCTTCTAGCGGAAACGTGGGGGATACGCAGTATTTT. This translates into CASSLSSSGNVGDTQYF. The genes are TRBV7-9 and TRBJ2-3, with 7 nucleotides matching TRBD2. The ends lost 2 bases at V and 6 bases at J; junction bases unmatched: 14. The germline gives CDR1 SEHNR, CDR2 FQNEAQ (reference sequence). The CDR3 is made up of 17 amino acids.

Many counts were recorded for this clonotype. The V gene is TRBV7-2, the J gene TRBJ2-1, with TRBD1 identical over 9 bases. Germline V gene data show CDR1 as SGHTA and CDR2 as FQGNSA. Trimming at V came to 5 bases and at J to 7 bases, leaving 9 bases not matched to a gene. CDR3 length equals 15 residues. The DNA for the CDR3 is TGTGCCAGCAGCAGGGACAGGGCGGTACGGAATGAGCAGTTCTTC. As protein: CASSRDRAVRNEQFF. Full variable domain (remainder filled in from reference TRBV7-2 and TRBJ2-1): GAGVSQSPSNKVTEKGKDVELRCDPISGHTALYWYRQSLGQGLEFLIYFQGNSAPDKSGLPSDRFSAERTGGSVSTLTIQRTQQEDSAVYLCASSRDRAVRNEQFFGPGTRLTVL.